This T cell receptor (beta chain) derives from a study of CD8 T cells in ankylosing spondylitis. Findings and caveats of the study: Existing reports had already noted some motif variants in reactive arthritis synovial fluid and blood. Disease-linked clones were CD8+ and relatively rare in peripheral blood.

The V end was cut by 2 bases, the J end by 0 bases, with 7 bases between. Germline CDR1 SNHLY, CDR2 FYNNEI. The CDR3 length is 15 residues. The sample holds many counts of this clonotype. Its antigen is still unknown. Scientists made TCR beta libraries using quantitative 5'-RACE with molecular barcodes. A single record per CDR3 protein comes from TCRdb applying MiXCR to the 5' RACE reads. The sample yields about 69,000 distinct CDR3 sequences, approximately 5.3% seen once. The chain joins TRBV2 to TRBJ2-2, with D perhaps assigned TRBD1 or TRBD2 (5 bases each). This clonotype was sampled from a male donor with ankylosing spondylitis or in good health (not recorded which). Specimen: blood, either unsorted or a sorted T cell fraction (not recorded which). The CDR3 is CASSEQGPNTGELFF. CDR3 in DNA: TGTGCCAGCAGTGAACAGGGACCGAACACCGGGGAGCTGTTTTTT.